This T cell receptor (beta chain) was captured in a study of molecular identifiers for immune sequencing clone quantification. Whole-study context: Replicates split RNA from around 20,000 or 99,000 naive CD8 cells five ways, and the researchers sequenced four portions.

Study-level results: The sizes of highly expanded clones could be underestimated when identical TCR molecules share a barcode.

The CDR3 sequence is 18 residues long. V was pared by 5 bases and J by 4 bases, with 24 bases between. Germline-derived CDR1 and CDR2 are SGHVS and FNYEAQ. TCRdb passed the PCR reads through MiXCR, listing each CDR3 protein once. This sample carries over 100,000 distinct CDR3 sequences, 30% to 45% of them seen once, and the ten largest clones take around a tenth. Concerning this clonotype: Antigen unknown.

Sorted naive CD8 T cells, 20,000 to 1,000,000, were sequenced from 10%, 30% or 50% RNA. Sample: naive CD8+ T cells from blood, with Jurkat cell RNA spiked in. Indicated subset: FACS-sorted CD8+CD4-CCR7+CD45RA+ naive T cells. The clonotype originates from a human donor in good health. Some libraries in this study had Jurkat cell RNA spiked in. The chain has TRBV7-6 and TRBJ1-5; the D gene is possibly TRBD1 (6 bases). CDR3 loop: CASSAGEGGEVGNQPQHF. For the CDR3, the DNA is TGTGCCAGCAGCGCCGGGGAAGGGGGGGAGGTTGGTAATCAGCCCCAGCATTTT.